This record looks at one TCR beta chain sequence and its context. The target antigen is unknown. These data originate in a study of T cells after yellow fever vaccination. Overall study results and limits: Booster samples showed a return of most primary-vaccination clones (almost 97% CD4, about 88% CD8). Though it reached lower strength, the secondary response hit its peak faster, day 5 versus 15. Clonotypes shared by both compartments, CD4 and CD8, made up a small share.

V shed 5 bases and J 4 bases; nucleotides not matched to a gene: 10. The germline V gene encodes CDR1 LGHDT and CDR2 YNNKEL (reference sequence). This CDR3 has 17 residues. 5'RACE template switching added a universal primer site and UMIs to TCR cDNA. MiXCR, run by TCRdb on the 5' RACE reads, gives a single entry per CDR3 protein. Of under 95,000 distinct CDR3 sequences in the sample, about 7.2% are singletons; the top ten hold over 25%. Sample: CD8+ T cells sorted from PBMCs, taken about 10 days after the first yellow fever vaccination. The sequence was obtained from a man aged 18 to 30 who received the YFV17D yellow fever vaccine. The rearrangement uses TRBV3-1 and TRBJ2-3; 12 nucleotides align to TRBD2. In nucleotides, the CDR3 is TGTGCCAGCAGCTTCCGACCGACTAGCGGGGGACCAGATACGCAGTATTTT. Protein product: CASSFRPTSGGPDTQYF.